The 12 T cell receptor beta chains below come from one sample, sequenced in a study of neurological immune-mediated disorders. Using its own MiXCR run on the 5' RACE reads, TCRdb lists one record per CDR3 protein. The data show 84,000 or so distinct CDR3 sequences, less than 15% seen once. Time point given: longitudinal time-point 2. Input material: PBMCs. Receptor source: a female donor with HTLV-1-associated myelopathy (HAM/TSP).

This clonotype was observed many times. This sequence joins TRBV7-9 and TRBJ1-2; a possible D gene is TRBD1 (6 bases). The CDR3 contains 15 residues. Germline lookup yields CDR1 SEHNR and CDR2 FQNEAQ (reference sequence). Trimming removed 1 base from V and 3 bases from J, with 12 bases in between. The CDR3 here is CASSLDPGVHYGYTF. CDR3 nucleotide sequence: TGTGCCAGCAGCTTAGATCCAGGGGTACACTATGGCTACACCTTC.

This clonotype was observed many times. The chain couples TRBV12-3 or TRBV12-4 to TRBJ2-7; D call uncertain. The CDR3 is 13 amino acids. Between the trimmed V and J ends, which lost 0 bases and 4 bases, there was a span of 7 bases. The DNA of the CDR3 is TGTGCCAGCAGTTTAGCGACGGAGTACGAGCAGTACTTC. Residues: CASSLATEYEQYF.

The table lists this clonotype with many counts. The CDR3 region has the DNA TGCAGTGCTAGACCCACAAAAGGGACCGGGGAGCTGTTTTTT. This codes for CSARPTKGTGELFF. This chain joins TRBV20-1 and TRBJ2-2; unclear D gene. The V end lost 2 bases, the J end lost 5 bases, and 12 bases lay between the germline ends. The CDR3 has 14 residues. CDR1 DFQATT and CDR2 SNEGSKA come from the germline V gene (reference sequence).

Points on this clonotype: This may be a read error: a much more frequent sequence differs by one nucleotide. This sequence joins TRBV10-2 and TRBJ2-7; D gene uncertain. Germline values: CDR1 WSHSY, CDR2 SAAADI. This CDR3 is built from 10 residues. The CDR3 DNA reads as TGCGCCAGCAACCGCTACGAGCAGAACTTC. Translation: CASNRYEQNF.

By its share, this clonotype is medium-sized (0.01 to 0.1%). V is TRBV20-1 and J is TRBJ2-1, with D possibly TRBD2 on 5 matching bases. From germline, CDR1 is DFQATT and CDR2 SNEGSKA (reference sequence). Trimming pared 5 bases from V and 6 bases from J, leaving 14 bases between. The CDR3 has 13 residues. The CDR3 loop reads CSAAGGFGNEQFF. CDR3 nucleotides: TGCAGTGCTGCCGGAGGTTTTGGCAATGAGCAGTTCTTC.

The genes are TRBV5-1 and TRBJ2-1, with D tentatively TRBD1 or TRBD2 (5 bases each). Germline CDR1 and CDR2: SGHRS and YFSETQ. CDR3 length equals 14 residues. V was cut by 7 bases and J by 5 bases, with 16 bases left in between. The CDR3 bases are TGCGCCAGCGACTTGGCCAGGGACGACAATGAGCAGTTCTTC. It is translated as CASDLARDDNEQFF.

V gene TRBV5-6 combines with J gene TRBJ1-2; 10 bases line up with TRBD1. Looked up from germline, CDR1 is SGHDT and CDR2 is YYEEEE. The CDR3 covers 16 residues. The V and J ends lost 0 bases and 7 bases, in that order; junction bases with no gene match: 9. The CDR3 DNA follows: TGTGCCAGCAGCTTGGCCGCGGAGACAGGGGGCACTGGCTACACCTTC. It encodes CASSLAAETGGTGYTF.

The table lists this clonotype with many counts. This rearrangement joins TRBV6-4 to TRBJ2-1; TRBD2 matches at 7 bases. V was clipped by 6 bases and J by 10 bases; unmatched bases: 12. Germline CDR1 and CDR2: MRHNA and SNTAGT. The CDR3 length is 14 residues. The CDR3 region has the DNA TGTGCCAGCAGGGGCGGACTAGGGTTTTGGGAGCAGTTCTTC. It codes for CASRGGLGFWEQFF.

At least ten counts were recorded for this clonotype. A read error may account for a junction end that differs from germline. This chain connects TRBV4-2 to TRBJ2-5; maybe TRBD2 (5 bases). The CDR3 contains 15 residues. Germline CDR1 reads LGHNA; CDR2 reads YNFKEQ. The CDR3 loop is CASSQDGLAVETRYF. DNA of the CDR3: TGTGCCAGCAGCCAAGACGGGCTAGCAGTGGAGACCCGGTACTTC.

This clonotype has more than one count but fewer than ten. The rearrangement uses TRBV5-4 and TRBJ2-7; possible D gene TRBD1, 7 bases. CDR1 and CDR2 from the germline V gene are SGHNT and YYREEE (reference sequence). The V gene lost 7 bases and the J gene lost 2 bases, with 13 bases spanning the gap. CDR3 size: 13 residues. CDR3: CASGGTEAYEQYF. The CDR3 DNA reads TGTGCCAGCGGGGGGACAGAAGCCTACGAGCAGTACTTC.

This sequence joins TRBV3-1 and TRBJ1-1; D unclear. This CDR3 is built from 14 residues. V lost 3 bases and J lost 0, with 8 bases in between. Germline V gene lookup returns CDR1 LGHDT and CDR2 YNNKEL (reference sequence). The CDR3 bases are TGTGCCAGCAGCCACAGGTCTATGAACACTGAAGCTTTCTTT. It codes for CASSHRSMNTEAFF.

This clonotype was seen many times. The chain uses TRBV10-3 and TRBJ2-5; the D gene is possibly TRBD2 (6 bases). This CDR3 is built from 14 residues. Germline V CDR1 and CDR2: ENHRY, SYGVKD. Trimming stripped 8 bases from V and 4 bases from J, with 17 bases between. The CDR3, as DNA: TGTGCCATCGGGCGGGGACCGCCATCAGAGACCCAGTACTTC. The encoded protein is CAIGRGPPSETQYF.